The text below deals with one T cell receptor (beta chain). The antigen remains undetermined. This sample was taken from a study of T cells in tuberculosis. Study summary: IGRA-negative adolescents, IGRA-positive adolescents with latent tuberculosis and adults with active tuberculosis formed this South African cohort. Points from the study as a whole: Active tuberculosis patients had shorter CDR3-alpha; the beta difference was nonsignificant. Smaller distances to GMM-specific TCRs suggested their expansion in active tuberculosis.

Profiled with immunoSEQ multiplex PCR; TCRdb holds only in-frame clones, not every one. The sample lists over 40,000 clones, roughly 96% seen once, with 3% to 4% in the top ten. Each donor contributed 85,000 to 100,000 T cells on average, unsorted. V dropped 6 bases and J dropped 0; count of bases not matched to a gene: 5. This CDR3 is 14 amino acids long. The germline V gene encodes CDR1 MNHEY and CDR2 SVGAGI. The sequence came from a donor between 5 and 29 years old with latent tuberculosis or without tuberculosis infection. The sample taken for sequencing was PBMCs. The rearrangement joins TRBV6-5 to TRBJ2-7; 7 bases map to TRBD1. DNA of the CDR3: TGTGCCAGCAGAGGGACAGCTAGCTCCTACGAGCAGTACTTC. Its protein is CASRGTASSYEQYF.